The source of this T cell receptor (beta chain) is a study of blood T cell repertoires in COVID-19. In the study overall: Both acute and convalescent COVID-19 samples were obtained from the United States, Italy and Spain. T cells, B-cell-depleted T cells, or PBMCs supplied cDNA or gDNA.

V was clipped by 0 bases and J by 0 bases; unmatched bases: 12. Germline CDR1 is LGHDT and CDR2 is YNNKEL (reference sequence). There are 21 residues in the CDR3. Participants' own reports of clinical history determined their cohort assignment. Study processing details: Amplification of reference gene primers was used by the study to estimate nucleated cell counts. Generated by immunoSEQ multiplex PCR, the TCRdb table keeps only in-frame clones and is missing some. The DNA gave D and trimming, while V, J and clone size come from that table. The sample carries about 160,000 clones, around 85% recorded once.

This TCR was sampled from a woman in her forties with acute COVID-19. The V gene is TRBV3-1 (or the pseudogene TRBV3-2), the J gene TRBJ2-3; 13 bases fit TRBD2. Sequenced: PBMCs or T cells enriched from blood (not recorded which). The CDR3 is CASSQEGPFTSGRESTDTQYF. The CDR3 bases are TGTGCCAGCAGCCAAGAAGGGCCGTTTACTAGCGGGAGGGAAAGCACAGATACGCAGTATTTT.